The T cell receptor beta chain under discussion was sequenced for a study of beta chain features in type 1 diabetes (dated by TCRdb to the late 2010s). Regarding the research as a whole: No differences in mean age, gender distribution, total cell number or subset yield were found between patients and healthy donors. Whereas all 30 or so donors provided naive and central memory subsets, regulatory and stem cell-like memory subsets were isolated from just 8 patients and about 8 healthy donors. The study compared TCRB repertoires of sorted circulating CD4+ T cell subsets between recently diagnosed type 1 diabetes patients and matched healthy donors. A total of 107,917,701 sorted cells were examined across all samples, and a strong correlation was observed between cell number per subset and RNA yield.

All of the isolated RNA was reverse transcribed with the High Capacity cDNA Reverse Transcription Kit, so expressed TCRB transcripts were sequenced. Deep immunoSEQ sequencing was applied to naive, central memory and regulatory T cell samples, giving an average of roughly 3.5 million total reads per sample. After sorted cells were lysed in RLT buffer, RNA was extracted with DNase-treated RNeasy Micro or Mini kits, with the choice depending on cell number. To prevent cross-contamination, each cell subset was processed individually, whereas patient and healthy donor samples were processed jointly. Using the immunoSEQ multiplex PCR, TCRB sequences were amplified from cDNA into 87-bp fragments spanning the CDR3 region. The amplicons were sequenced using the Illumina HiSeq platform. From the authors' description of their analysis: PCR bias was corrected computationally using synthetic template baselines, and reads within Hamming distance 2 were collapsed, with unmergeable singletons discarded. Reads were aligned against IMGT so that V, D and J genes, CDR3 length and insertions or deletions at six rearrangement sites could be assigned. Clonotype counts were normalized to sorted cell number within each subset before computing true diversity and Gini coefficients with the tcR R package. The overlap coefficient, calculated on TCRB nucleotide sequences, was used to quantify repertoire sharing. Out-of-frame TCRB sequences from naive cells were analyzed to stand in for the pre-selection repertoire. Not all clones reach the TCRdb copy of this immuneACCESS table, which keeps in-frame sequences only. Checked studies attribute under half of the gap to unresolved V genes and leave the rest unexplained. That table gives V, J and clone size, and the DNA gave D and trimming. The sample includes about 400,000 clones, with 10% to 15% observed a single time. Approximately 0.011% of the sample lies in the top ten.

With respect to this clone: The antigen it binds to is not known. Nothing much larger sits one base from this clone, and base qualities are not available.

Overall study outcomes, separate from this receptor: PCR may preferentially amplify shorter templates, but because patient and control samples were amplified and corrected together, any resulting skew would affect both groups equally. Because the HLA sub-analyses included only small numbers of individuals, any influence of HLA type on TCRB rearrangement was left unresolved. Because cDNA was sequenced instead of genomic DNA, activated cells with high expression could be over-represented, although the groups did not differ in activation or CD3 levels. Naive, central memory and regulatory TCRB repertoires appeared to be more similar among patients than among healthy donors. Fewer insertions and more nucleotide deletions at VDJ recombination sites were observed in patients with type 1 diabetes, implying thymic rearrangement abnormalities. Type 1 diabetes patients showed a moderate but significant shortening of TCRB CDR3 length in all four CD4+ subsets.

From cysteine to phenylalanine, the CDR3 is 15 amino acids long. The sequence is cut down to CDR3 DNA, 45 bases in frame from base 1. Relative to germline, V is missing 1 base and J is missing 6 bases, with 9 bases of the junction outside any gene match. CDR1 is given as LGHNA and CDR2 as YNFKEQ, both from the germline V gene. From each donor, a single peripheral blood sample of approximately 110 mL on average was drawn into heparinised tubes. A BD FACSAria II was used to sort naive, central memory, regulatory and stem cell-like memory CD4+ T cells with a panel that included CD45RO, CCR7, CD25, CD127, CD95 and CD27. A purity above 95% was achieved for all sorted populations. Right away, PBMCs were isolated by Lymphoprep density gradient centrifugation and were stained directly, with no culture step. So that batch effects would be minimized, each experiment stained and sorted samples in pairs, pairing one healthy donor with one patient.

The receptor comes from a woman aged 18-30 years with type 1 diabetes. Sequences were obtained from naive CD4+ T cells from blood. The cell subset or site label, read with the paper, signifies: true naive CD4+ T cells. Here the chain combines TRBV4-2 and TRBJ2-7; TRBD1 fits 7 bases in the junction. The base sequence is TGTGCCAGCAGCCAAGGGGGGACAGATTTAGTCGAGCAGTACTTC. It encodes CASSQGGTDLVEQYF.